The clone carrying this T cell receptor (beta chain) was detected a few times. Its antigen is currently unknown. The sample belongs to a study of cytomegalovirus exposure and HLA in healthy donors. CDR3 length equals 16 residues. CDR1 is LGHNA, CDR2 YNFKEQ, per germline. The V and J ends lost 4 bases and 0 bases respectively, with 12 bases between them. Study-wide results and limits: An analysis was carried out at a later point. It showed that HLA-associated TCR beta chains were more clonally expanded than equally common non-associated chains. Follow-up analysis seemed to connect common viral pathogens with several of the most significant clusters identified. Immune exposure was documented only through CMV serostatus.

PCR involved 60 Vbeta and 13 Jbeta primers. Sequenced by immunoSEQ multiplex PCR; TCRdb stores in-frame clones only, minus some. This sample yields around 99,000 clones, of which about three quarters are seen a single time; approximately 7.4% belongs to the top ten. This TCR was recovered from a man aged 45 to 65 in good health and CMV-seropositive. The specimen sequenced was PBMCs. The V call is TRBV4-2, the J call TRBJ1-4, with a possible D match to TRBD1 (6 bases). As DNA, the CDR3 is TGTGCCAGCAGCCGCCGACAGGAGACAACTAATGAAAAACTGTTTTTT. Encoded protein: CASSRRQETTNEKLFF.